The 11 T cell receptor beta chains listed next were all sequenced from one sample in a study of cytomegalovirus exposure and HLA in healthy donors. The PCR made use of 60 Vbeta and 13 Jbeta primers. The protocol was immunoSEQ multiplex PCR, while the TCRdb copy is restricted to in-frame clones and leaves out a portion. The sample records 90,000 to 100,000 clones, 60% to 80% being singletons. The source material was PBMCs. All receptors derive from a female donor in good health and CMV-seronegative.

The V gene is TRBV5-5, the J gene TRBJ1-1, with 10 bases lining up with TRBD1. This CDR3 has 16 residues. V lost 7 bases, J lost 2 bases, and 11 bases stayed unmatched. From germline, CDR1 is SGHKS and CDR2 YYEKEE (reference sequence). As DNA, the CDR3 is TGTGCCAGCCAGAACGGACAGGGGGTTGGTAACACTGAAGCTTTCTTT. Its translation is CASQNGQGVGNTEAFF.

The gene calls are TRBV6-5 and TRBJ1-1, with TRBD1 matching 8 bases. The CDR3 length is 14 residues. Trimming at V came to 1 base and at J to 4 bases, leaving 2 bases not matched to a gene. Germline values: CDR1 MNHEY, CDR2 SVGAGI. The DNA for the CDR3 is TGTGCCAGCAGTTACTTTACAGGGGGCACTGAAGCTTTCTTT. This translates into CASSYFTGGTEAFF.

The chain has TRBV6-5 and TRBJ1-1; 8 positions agree with TRBD1. Germline CDR1 reads MNHEY; CDR2 reads SVGAGI. The V segment lost 4 bases and the J segment 1 base; nucleotides outside the gene matches: 5. The CDR3 runs 15 residues. The CDR3 spells CASSSRGPQNTEAFF. For the CDR3, the DNA is TGTGCCAGCAGTTCCAGGGGGCCTCAGAACACTGAAGCTTTCTTT.

The chain recombines TRBV21-1 with TRBJ2-7; the table's D gene call, TRBD1, was not cross checked with the DNA. TRBV21-1 is a pseudogene segment. The CDR3 spans 9 residues. The CDR3 DNA sequence: TGTGCCACCCATTACGAGCAGTACTTC. Translation gives CATHYEQYF.

Only a few counts were recorded for this clone. Here the CDR3 reads CATQETGGPYEQYF. CDR3 DNA sequence: TGTGCCACGCAAGAGACAGGGGGCCCCTACGAGCAGTACTTC. The V call is TRBV10-3, the J call TRBJ2-7; TRBD1 matches 10 bases. Germline CDR1 is ENHRY and CDR2 is SYGVKD. Trimming removed 10 bases from V and 2 bases from J; junction bases left unmatched: 8. This CDR3 is 14 amino acids long.

The J gene is TRBJ1-6, the V gene TRBV5-8; D gene ambiguous. The CDR3 consists of 15 residues. Per germline, CDR1 SGHTS and CDR2 YDEGEE. Deletions cut 2 bases from V and 10 bases from J, with 16 bases between. CDR3: CASSLGGTLGSPLHF. The CDR3 DNA follows: TGTGCCAGCAGCTTAGGAGGAACACTGGGGTCACCCCTCCACTTT.

The V and J genes are TRBV14 and TRBJ1-2; D is perhaps TRBD1 (5 bases). CDR3 length: 13 residues. V was pared by 0 bases and J by 4 bases, with 6 bases between. CDR1 SGHDN and CDR2 FVKESK come from the germline V gene. As DNA, the CDR3 is TGTGCCAGCAGCCAAGATAGGGGCTATGGCTACACCTTC. This codes for CASSQDRGYGYTF.

The chain joins TRBV7-8 to TRBJ1-1; 8 positions agree with TRBD1. V dropped 2 bases and J dropped 0; count of bases not matched to a gene: 2. Germline V gene data show CDR1 as SGHVS and CDR2 as FQNEAQ. This CDR3 is built from 15 residues. The chain's CDR3 is CASSLMTGVNTEAFF. The CDR3 DNA follows: TGTGCCAGCAGCTTAATGACAGGGGTGAACACTGAAGCTTTCTTT.

The gene calls are TRBV18 and TRBJ2-2; 7 bases map to TRBD1. Germline lookup yields CDR1 KGHSH and CDR2 LQKENI. The CDR3 spans 15 residues. The ends lost 1 base at V and 7 bases at J; junction bases unmatched: 6. The DNA of the CDR3 is TGTGCCAGCTCACCACAGGGGGCGCTTGGCGGGGAGCTGTTTTTT. It is translated as CASSPQGALGGELFF.

This clone is categorized as medium-sized. V gene TRBV4-3 combines with J gene TRBJ2-1, with D possibly matching TRBD1 (6 bases). The CDR3 length is 13 residues. Trimming cost V 4 bases and J 6 bases, with 10 bases left between them. Looked up from germline, CDR1 is LGHNA and CDR2 is YSLEER. CDR3 loop: CASSLWGLNEQFF. CDR3 nucleotide sequence: TGCGCCAGCAGCCTTTGGGGGCTCAATGAGCAGTTCTTC.

This clone showed up just once. Compared with germline, one end of the junction differs, possibly owing to a read error. V is TRBV7-9 and J is TRBJ2-1, with D perhaps TRBD2 (6 bases). Germline assignment: CDR1 SEHNR and CDR2 FQNEAQ (reference sequence). The CDR3 has 17 residues. The CDR3 sequence: CSSSSPGSGGSYNEQFF. In DNA, the CDR3 is TGTTCCAGCAGCTCCCCGGGTAGCGGTGGCTCCTACAATGAGCAGTTCTTC. Full variable domain (rest looked up from reference TRBV7-9 and TRBJ2-1): DTGVSQNPRHKITKRGQNVTFRCDPISEHNRLYWYRQTLGQGPEFLTYFQNEAQLEKSRLLSDRFSAERPKGSFSTLEIQRTEQGDSAMYLCSSSSPGSGGSYNEQFFGPGTRLTVL.